Listed here are 25 T cell receptor beta chains from one sample, sequenced in a study of blood T cell repertoires in COVID-19. Using immunoSEQ multiplex PCR, the repertoire was profiled, and TCRdb retains in-frame clones only, with some absent. The sample shows approximately 250,000 clones, 83% of them seen only once. The sample was peripheral blood. The receptors were gathered from a woman aged 45-65 years with acute or convalescent COVID-19.

V is TRBV29-1 and J is TRBJ2-7, with 11 bases aligning to TRBD1. The trim removed 4 bases at V and 4 bases at J, leaving 3 bases unmatched. This CDR3 comprises 13 residues. CDR1 is SQVTM, CDR2 ANQGSEA, per germline. The CDR3 loop reads CSVVGQGEYEQYF. The CDR3 region has the DNA TGCAGCGTTGTGGGACAGGGGGAATACGAGCAGTACTTC.

This clone was observed a single time. The rearrangement joins TRBV6-2 or TRBV6-3 to TRBJ2-7; 9 bases are shared with TRBD2. The CDR3 is made up of 16 amino acids. Unmatched junction bases numbered 7, after V lost 2 bases and J lost 2 bases. Germline values: CDR1 MNHEY, CDR2 SVGEGT. The CDR3 DNA follows: TGTGCCAGCAGTTACCCCACTAGCGGGCTAACCTACGAGCAGTACTTC. Translation gives CASSYPTSGLTYEQYF.

The chain uses TRBV25-1 and TRBJ2-7, with D maybe TRBD2 (6 bases). The CDR3 is made up of 15 amino acids. CDR1 and CDR2 from the germline V gene are MGHDK and SYGVNS. Trimming took 2 bases from V and 1 from J, leaving 12 bases between them. The CDR3 coding sequence is TGTGCCAGCAGTGAAGTCCGGGGAGGATCCTACGAGCAGTACTTC. This gives the protein CASSEVRGGSYEQYF.

This clone was seen a handful of times. The rearrangement uses TRBV11-2 and TRBJ2-7; D might be TRBD1 (5 bases). Germline assignment: CDR1 SGHAT and CDR2 FQNNGV. With 8 bases removed from V and 3 bases from J, the gap between germline ends came to 8 bases. The CDR3 spans 11 residues. The CDR3 loop is CASGHFYEQYF. The DNA of the CDR3 is TGTGCCAGCGGACACTTCTACGAGCAGTACTTC.

The chain has TRBV6-5 and TRBJ2-7, with TRBD2 matching 10 bases. CDR3 length equals 15 residues. V dropped 6 bases and J dropped 0; count of bases not matched to a gene: 5. Germline V CDR1 and CDR2: MNHEY, SVGAGI. The CDR3 protein is CASSGLAESSYEQYF. The CDR3 bases are TGTGCCAGCAGCGGACTAGCGGAGAGCTCCTACGAGCAGTACTTC.

The gene calls are TRBV16 and TRBJ2-5, with 7 bases fitting TRBD2. With 4 bases clipped from V and 0 bases from J, the junction kept 8 bases outside the gene matches. Germline V gene lookup returns CDR1 KGHSY and CDR2 FQNENV. The length of the CDR3 is 16 residues. For the CDR3, the DNA is TGTGCCAGCAGCCTTCCAACGGGGAGGGACCAAGAGACCCAGTACTTC. It specifies CASSLPTGRDQETQYF.

The chain joins TRBV24-1 to TRBJ1-4, with 8 bases aligning to TRBD1. The V segment lost 4 bases and the J segment 6 bases; nucleotides outside the gene matches: 3. From germline, CDR1 is KGHDR and CDR2 SFDVKD. CDR3 length equals 14 residues. The CDR3 protein is CATSETGADEKLFF. Written as DNA, the CDR3 is TGTGCCACCAGTGAGACAGGGGCCGATGAAAAACTGTTTTTT.

The chain joins TRBV6-5 to TRBJ2-1; D is possibly TRBD1 (6 bases). Germline assignment: CDR1 MNHEY and CDR2 SVGAGI. CDR3 length: 15 residues. With 2 bases removed from V and 8 bases from J, the gap between germline ends came to 16 bases. The CDR3 spells CASSYRGGVRDEQFF. The CDR3 coding sequence is TGTGCCAGCAGTTACCGAGGGGGAGTTAGGGATGAGCAGTTCTTC.

The rearrangement uses TRBV5-1 and TRBJ1-2; a weak D match, TRBD1 (5 bases). This CDR3 has 13 residues. Between the trimmed V and J ends, which lost 1 base and 6 bases, there was a span of 10 bases. Germline CDR1 is SGHRS and CDR2 is YFSETQ. CDR3 nucleotides: TGCGCCAGCAGCTTGTTCGGGGGTGATGGCTACACCTTC. This sequence encodes CASSLFGGDGYTF.

The chain employs TRBV28 and TRBJ1-6; TRBD1 aligns across 9 bases. Per germline, CDR1 MDHEN and CDR2 SYDVKM. V lost 9 bases and J lost 8; bases outside the gene matches: 11. The CDR3 is 15 residues long. The DNA for the CDR3 is TGTGCCAGTGTAATTTCCGGGACAGGGCATTCACCCCTCCACTTT. Amino acid sequence: CASVISGTGHSPLHF. Full variable domain (remainder filled in from reference TRBV28 and TRBJ1-6): DVKVTQSSRYLVKRTGEKVFLECVQDMDHENMFWYRQDPGLGLRLIYFSYDVKMKEKGDIPEGYSVSREKKERFSLILESASTNQTSMYLCASVISGTGHSPLHFGNGTRLTVT.

The V and J genes are TRBV4-1 and TRBJ1-5; D not certain. Trimming pared 0 bases from V and 7 bases from J, leaving 7 bases between. This CDR3 has 13 residues. The V gene's germline CDR1 is MGHRA and CDR2 YSYEKL. CDR3 loop: CASSQEERQPQHF. The CDR3 region has the DNA TGCGCCAGCAGCCAAGAAGAGAGGCAGCCCCAGCATTTT.

This clone came up once. J is TRBJ1-6 and V is TRBV6-2 or TRBV6-3, with 9 nucleotides matching TRBD1. V was clipped by 7 bases and J by 9 bases; unmatched bases: 7. The germline CDR1 and CDR2 sequences are MNHEY and SVGEGT. CDR3 length: 14 residues. The CDR3 loop is CASIPGTGFSPLHF. In DNA form, the CDR3 reads TGTGCCAGCATCCCCGGGACAGGGTTTTCACCCCTCCACTTT.

The chain employs TRBV6-5 and TRBJ2-3; TRBD2 aligns across 11 bases. The ends lost 4 bases at V and 4 bases at J; junction bases unmatched: 7. This CDR3 has 16 residues. The germline CDR1 and CDR2 sequences are MNHEY and SVGAGI. The CDR3 nucleotides read TGTGCCAGCAGTTTACACTTAGCGGGGGGGGCAGATACGCAGTATTTT. Translation gives CASSLHLAGGADTQYF.

This rearrangement joins TRBV28 to TRBJ2-7, with 11 bases fitting TRBD2. Germline V lookup: CDR1 MDHEN, CDR2 SYDVKM. The ends lost 6 bases at V and 2 bases at J; junction bases unmatched: 3. The CDR3 loop spans 14 amino acids. The CDR3 nucleotides read TGTGCCAGCAGACTAGCGGGGGAAACCTACGAGCAGTACTTC. Translating gives CASRLAGETYEQYF. The full variable domain, rest sourced from reference TRBV28 and TRBJ2-7, is DVKVTQSSRYLVKRTGEKVFLECVQDMDHENMFWYRQDPGLGLRLIYFSYDVKMKEKGDIPEGYSVSREKKERFSLILESASTNQTSMYLCASRLAGETYEQYFGPGTRLTVT.

V and J are TRBV25-1 and TRBJ1-4, with D possibly matching TRBD1 (6 bases). The CDR3 sequence is 16 residues long. Germline V lookup: CDR1 MGHDK, CDR2 SYGVNS. Trimming left V 3 bases short and J 6 bases short, with 17 bases between. Here the CDR3 DNA reads TGTGCCAGCAGTGAGGGGGGGGCGCGGCCATATGAAAAACTGTTTTTT. This codes for CASSEGGARPYEKLFF.

This rearrangement joins TRBV19 to TRBJ2-7; 8 bases are a match to TRBD2. Trimming removed 3 bases from V and 0 bases from J; junction bases left unmatched: 4. Germline lookup yields CDR1 LNHDA and CDR2 SQIVND (reference sequence). The CDR3 loop spans 15 amino acids. The CDR3 DNA sequence: TGTGCCAGTAGTATGATTAGCGGGGCCTCCTACGAGCAGTACTTC. Protein sequence: CASSMISGASYEQYF.

The V and J genes are TRBV7-2 and TRBJ2-7; 8 bases line up with TRBD2. The CDR3 is made up of 15 amino acids. Germline V lookup: CDR1 SGHTA, CDR2 FQGNSA. V dropped 5 bases and J dropped 0; count of bases not matched to a gene: 6. The CDR3 loop is CASSPRSGSSYEQYF. The CDR3 coding sequence is TGTGCCAGCAGCCCAAGGAGCGGGAGCTCCTACGAGCAGTACTTC.

This clone was counted between two and nine times. The chain carries TRBV27 and TRBJ2-7; no definite D call. Trimming left V 7 bases short and J 0 bases short, with 10 bases between. CDR1 is MNHEY and CDR2 is SMNVEV in the germline V gene (reference sequence). There are 13 residues in the CDR3. CDR3: CASMASRSYEQYF. Written as DNA, the CDR3 is TGTGCCAGCATGGCCTCTCGCTCCTACGAGCAGTACTTC.

The chain joins TRBV5-1 to TRBJ2-1, with a tentative D call TRBD2 (6 bases). Looked up from germline, CDR1 is SGHRS and CDR2 is YFSETQ. Trimming took 1 base from V and 0 from J, leaving 14 bases between them. The CDR3 extends over 17 amino acids. The CDR3 sequence: CASSLRSSESSYNEQFF. In DNA form, the CDR3 reads TGCGCCAGCAGCTTGCGGTCTAGCGAGAGCTCCTACAATGAGCAGTTCTTC.

The chain links TRBV25-1 to TRBJ1-2, with D possibly being TRBD1 (6 bases). Trimming left V 6 bases short and J 4 bases short, with 9 bases between. Germline lookup yields CDR1 MGHDK and CDR2 SYGVNS. The CDR3 is made up of 12 amino acids. CDR3 DNA sequence: TGTGCCAGCAGGGACAGCACCTATGGCTACACCTTC. This gives the protein CASRDSTYGYTF.

The gene calls are TRBV19 and TRBJ1-5; 8 bases line up with TRBD1. After removal of 5 bases from V and 16 bases from J, the junction contained 13 bases not matched to a gene. The CDR3 consists of 13 residues. Germline assignment: CDR1 LNHDA and CDR2 SQIVND (reference sequence). CDR3 region: CASSLESDRVHHF. Written as DNA, the CDR3 is TGTGCCAGTAGTCTCGAATCGGACAGGGTACATCATTTT.

The rearrangement links TRBV30 to TRBJ2-7; 7 bases fit TRBD1. Germline V CDR1 and CDR2: GTSNPN, SVGIG (reference sequence). V was clipped by 4 bases and J by 7 bases; unmatched bases: 7. The CDR3 length is 12 residues. The CDR3 region has the DNA TGTGCCTGGACAGGGGGTGCGTGGGAGCAGTACTTC. Translation gives CAWTGGAWEQYF. The full variable domain, with the rest looked up from reference TRBV30 and TRBJ2-7, is SQTIHQWPATLVQPVGSPLSLECTVEGTSNPNLYWYRQAAGRGLQLLFYSVGIGQISSEVPQNLSASRPQDRQFILSSKKLLLSDSGFYLCAWTGGAWEQYFGPGTRLTVT.

The rearrangement links TRBV5-1 to TRBJ2-2; D may be TRBD1 (7 bases). The germline V gene encodes CDR1 SGHRS and CDR2 YFSETQ. V lost 0 bases and J 8 bases, leaving 20 bases between the germline ends. The CDR3 is 17 residues long. The CDR3 reads CASSLAGDRYLGGELFF. The CDR3 DNA reads as TGCGCCAGCAGCTTGGCGGGGGACAGATACCTAGGAGGGGAGCTGTTTTTT.

The chain links TRBV15 to TRBJ1-4; no firm D call. The CDR3 sequence is 15 residues long. CDR1 and CDR2 (germline): LNHNV, YYDKDF (reference sequence). Trimming cost V 0 bases and J 5 bases, with 10 bases left between them. CDR3 DNA: TGTGCCACCAGCAGAGATTTTGGAGTGAATGAAAAACTGTTTTTT. It codes for CATSRDFGVNEKLFF.

The CDR3 DNA is TGCGCCAGCAGCCGGACTAGCGGGGGGGAAGAGACCCAGTACTTC. This gives the protein CASSRTSGGEETQYF. The V call is TRBV5-1, the J call TRBJ2-5, with TRBD2 matching over 15 bases. V trimming: 4 bases; J trimming: 3 bases; junction bases outside the gene matches: 1. CDR3 length: 15 amino acids. Per germline, CDR1 SGHRS and CDR2 YFSETQ. Full variable domain (missing parts from reference TRBV5-1 and TRBJ2-5): KAGVTQTPRYLIKTRGQQVTLSCSPISGHRSVSWYQQTPGQGLQFLFEYFSETQRNKGNFPGRFSGRQFSNSRSEMNVSTLELGDSALYLCASSRTSGGEETQYFGPGTRLLVL.